A few counts support the clone carrying this T cell receptor beta chain. Its antigen is currently unknown. The time point here: pre-sensitization, week 0. The treatment: therapeutic diphenylcyclopropenone sensitization with weekly scalp DPC. The data derive from a study of human T cells and chemical hapten exposure. Study information: Patients, a majority of them female, were diagnosed with alopecia areata, totalis or universalis.

TCRdb passed the RACE reads through MiXCR, listing each CDR3 protein once. The table records tens of thousands of distinct CDR3 sequences, roughly 6.7% of them present only once. Notes on the study in general: Compared with pre-sensitization or healthy control sets, expanded TCRs clustered more.

The sequence came from a woman aged 25 to 45 with alopecia areata. Some clones in this sample may be carry-over from other donors' samples. The specimen comprised whole blood, sampled in connection with sensitization to the hapten diphenylcyclopropenone (DPC).

The CDR3 bases are TGTGCCTGGACGCTTGGGAACTATGGCTACACCTTC. Its translation: CAWTLGNYGYTF. The chain uses TRBV30 and TRBJ1-2; D not certain. The germline V gene encodes CDR1 GTSNPN and CDR2 SVGIG (reference sequence). Trimming took 4 bases from V and 2 from J, leaving 8 bases between them. There are 12 residues in the CDR3.